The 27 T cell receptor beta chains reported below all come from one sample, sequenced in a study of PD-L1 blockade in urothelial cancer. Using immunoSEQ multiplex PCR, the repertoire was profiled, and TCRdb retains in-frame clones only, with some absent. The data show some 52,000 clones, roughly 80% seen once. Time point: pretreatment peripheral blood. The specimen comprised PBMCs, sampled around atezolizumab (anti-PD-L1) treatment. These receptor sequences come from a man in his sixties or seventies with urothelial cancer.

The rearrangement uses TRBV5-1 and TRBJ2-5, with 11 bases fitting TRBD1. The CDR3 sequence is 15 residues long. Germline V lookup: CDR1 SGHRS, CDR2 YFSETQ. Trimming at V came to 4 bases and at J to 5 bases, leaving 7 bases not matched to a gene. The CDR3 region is CASSQGTGGTETQYF. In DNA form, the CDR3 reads TGCGCCAGCAGCCAAGGGACAGGGGGAACGGAGACCCAGTACTTC.

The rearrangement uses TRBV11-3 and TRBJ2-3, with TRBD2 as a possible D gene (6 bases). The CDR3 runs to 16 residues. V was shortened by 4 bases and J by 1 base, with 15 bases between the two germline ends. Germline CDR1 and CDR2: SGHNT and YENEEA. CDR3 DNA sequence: TGTGCCAGCAGCTCCGGGGACTTCTCACGCACAGATACGCAGTATTTT. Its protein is CASSSGDFSRTDTQYF.

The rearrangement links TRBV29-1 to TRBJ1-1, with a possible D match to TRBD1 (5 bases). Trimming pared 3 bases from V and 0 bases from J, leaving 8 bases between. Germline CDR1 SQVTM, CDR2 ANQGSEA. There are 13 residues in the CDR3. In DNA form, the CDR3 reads TGCAGCGTTGAGGGCAGGGTGAACACTGAAGCTTTCTTT. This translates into CSVEGRVNTEAFF.

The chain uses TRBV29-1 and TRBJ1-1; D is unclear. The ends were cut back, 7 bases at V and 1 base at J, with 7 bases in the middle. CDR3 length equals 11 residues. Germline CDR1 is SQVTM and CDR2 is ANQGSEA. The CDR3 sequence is CSGKQNTEAFF. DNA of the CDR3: TGCAGCGGCAAACAGAACACTGAAGCTTTCTTT.

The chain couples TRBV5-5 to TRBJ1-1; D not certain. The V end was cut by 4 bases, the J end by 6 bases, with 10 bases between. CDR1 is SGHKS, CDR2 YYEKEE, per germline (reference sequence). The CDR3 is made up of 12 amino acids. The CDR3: CASSQDYAEAFF. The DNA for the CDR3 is TGTGCCAGCAGCCAGGACTACGCTGAAGCTTTCTTT.

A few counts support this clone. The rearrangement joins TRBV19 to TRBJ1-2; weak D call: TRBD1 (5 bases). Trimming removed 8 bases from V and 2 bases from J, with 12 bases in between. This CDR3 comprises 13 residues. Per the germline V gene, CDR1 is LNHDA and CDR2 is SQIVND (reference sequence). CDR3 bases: TGTGCCAGTCCAGTGGGGGGAAACTATGGCTACACCTTC. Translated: CASPVGGNYGYTF.

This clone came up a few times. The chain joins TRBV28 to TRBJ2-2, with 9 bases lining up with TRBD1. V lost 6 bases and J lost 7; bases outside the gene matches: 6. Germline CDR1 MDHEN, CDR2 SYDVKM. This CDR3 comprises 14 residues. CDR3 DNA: TGTGCCAGCAGCCTCGGGACAGGGTACGGGGAGCTGTTTTTT. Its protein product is CASSLGTGYGELFF.

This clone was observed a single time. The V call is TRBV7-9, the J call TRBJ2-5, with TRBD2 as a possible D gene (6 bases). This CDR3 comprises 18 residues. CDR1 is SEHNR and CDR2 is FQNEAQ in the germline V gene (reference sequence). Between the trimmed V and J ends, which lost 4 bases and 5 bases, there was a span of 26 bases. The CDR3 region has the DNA TGTGCCAGCAGCTCTCCGTTGCGCGGGGCGAGGTGGGAGGAGACCCAGTACTTC. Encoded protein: CASSSPLRGARWEETQYF.

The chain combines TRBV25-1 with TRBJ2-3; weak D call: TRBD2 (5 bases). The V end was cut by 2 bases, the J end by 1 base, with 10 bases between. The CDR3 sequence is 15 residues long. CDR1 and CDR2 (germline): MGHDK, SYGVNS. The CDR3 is CASSEEARGTDTQYF. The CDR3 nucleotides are TGTGCCAGCAGTGAAGAGGCGAGGGGCACAGATACGCAGTATTTT.

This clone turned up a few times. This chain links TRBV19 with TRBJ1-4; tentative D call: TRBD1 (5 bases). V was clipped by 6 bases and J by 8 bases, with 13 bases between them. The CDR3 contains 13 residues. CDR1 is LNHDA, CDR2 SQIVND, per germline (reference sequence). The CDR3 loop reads CASSTRVAEKLFF. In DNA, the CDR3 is TGTGCCAGTAGCACCAGGGTTGCGGAAAAACTGTTTTTT.

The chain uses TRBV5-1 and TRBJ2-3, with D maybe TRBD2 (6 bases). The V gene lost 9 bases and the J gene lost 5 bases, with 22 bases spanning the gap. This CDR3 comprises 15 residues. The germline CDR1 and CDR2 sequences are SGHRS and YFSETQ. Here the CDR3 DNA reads TGCGCCACCACCCTGGGCGGGGCCCTGGGAGATACGCAGTATTTT. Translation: CATTLGGALGDTQYF.

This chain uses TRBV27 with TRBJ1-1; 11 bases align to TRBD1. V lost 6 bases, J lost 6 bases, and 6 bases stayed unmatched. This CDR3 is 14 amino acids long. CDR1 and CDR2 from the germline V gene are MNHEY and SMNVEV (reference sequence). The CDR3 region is CASRKDRGPSEAFF. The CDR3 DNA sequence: TGTGCCAGCAGAAAGGACAGGGGGCCCTCTGAAGCTTTCTTT.

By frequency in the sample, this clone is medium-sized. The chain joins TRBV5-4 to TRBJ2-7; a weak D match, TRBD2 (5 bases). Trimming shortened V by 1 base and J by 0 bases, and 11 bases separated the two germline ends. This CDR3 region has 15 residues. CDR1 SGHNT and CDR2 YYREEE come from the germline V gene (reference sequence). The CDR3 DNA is TGTGCCAGCAGCTTGAGCGGACGGAGCTCCTACGAGCAGTACTTC. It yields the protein CASSLSGRSSYEQYF.

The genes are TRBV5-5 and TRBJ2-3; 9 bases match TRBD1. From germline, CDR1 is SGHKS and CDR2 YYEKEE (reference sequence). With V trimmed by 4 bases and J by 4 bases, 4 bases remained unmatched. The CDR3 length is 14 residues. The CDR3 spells CASSLQGAADTQYF. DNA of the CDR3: TGTGCCAGCAGCCTACAGGGGGCGGCAGATACGCAGTATTTT. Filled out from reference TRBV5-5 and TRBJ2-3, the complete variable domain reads DAGVTQSPTHLIKTRGQQVTLRCSPISGHKSVSWYQQVLGQGPQFIFQYYEKEERGRGNFPDRFSARQFPNYSSELNVNALLLGDSALYLCASSLQGAADTQYFGPGTRLTVL.

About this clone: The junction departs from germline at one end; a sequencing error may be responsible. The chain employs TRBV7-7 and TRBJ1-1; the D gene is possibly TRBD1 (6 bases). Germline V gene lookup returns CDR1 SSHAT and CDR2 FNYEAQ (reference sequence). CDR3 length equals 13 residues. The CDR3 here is CASSYSRGTEAFF. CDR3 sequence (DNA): TGTGCTAGCAGCTATAGCAGGGGCACTGAAGCTTTCTTT.

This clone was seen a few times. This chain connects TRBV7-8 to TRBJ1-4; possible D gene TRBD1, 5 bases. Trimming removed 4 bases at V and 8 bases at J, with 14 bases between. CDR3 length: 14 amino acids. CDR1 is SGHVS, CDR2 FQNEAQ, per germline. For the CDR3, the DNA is TGTGCCAGCAGCTCGGGACTCCCAGGGGAAAAACTGTTTTTT. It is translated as CASSSGLPGEKLFF.

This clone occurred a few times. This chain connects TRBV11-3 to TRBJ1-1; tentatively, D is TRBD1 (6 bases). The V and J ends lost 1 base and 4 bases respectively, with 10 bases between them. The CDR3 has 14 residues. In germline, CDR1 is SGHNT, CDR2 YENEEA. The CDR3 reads CASSLGQASTEAFF. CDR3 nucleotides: TGTGCCAGCAGCTTAGGACAGGCCTCCACTGAAGCTTTCTTT.

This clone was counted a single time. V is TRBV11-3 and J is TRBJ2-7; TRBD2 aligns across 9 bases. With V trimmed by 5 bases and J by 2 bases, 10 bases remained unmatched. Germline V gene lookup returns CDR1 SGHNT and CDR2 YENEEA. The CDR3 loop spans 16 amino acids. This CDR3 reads CASSGVGAGGPYEQYF. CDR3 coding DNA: TGTGCCAGCAGCGGGGTCGGAGCGGGAGGCCCCTACGAGCAGTACTTC.

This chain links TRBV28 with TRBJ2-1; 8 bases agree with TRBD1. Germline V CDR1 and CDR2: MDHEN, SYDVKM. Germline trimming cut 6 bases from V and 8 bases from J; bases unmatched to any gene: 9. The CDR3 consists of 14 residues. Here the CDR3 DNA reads TGTGCCAGCAGCCCAATGGACAGGGAATATGAGCAGTTCTTC. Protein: CASSPMDREYEQFF. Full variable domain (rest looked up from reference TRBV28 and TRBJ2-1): DVKVTQSSRYLVKRTGEKVFLECVQDMDHENMFWYRQDPGLGLRLIYFSYDVKMKEKGDIPEGYSVSREKKERFSLILESASTNQTSMYLCASSPMDREYEQFFGPGTRLTVL.

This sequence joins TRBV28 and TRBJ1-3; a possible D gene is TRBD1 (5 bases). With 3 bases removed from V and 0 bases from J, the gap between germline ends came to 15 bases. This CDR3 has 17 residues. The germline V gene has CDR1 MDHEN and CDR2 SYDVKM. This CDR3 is CASSFDGGSSSGNTIYF. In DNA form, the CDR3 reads TGTGCCAGCAGTTTCGATGGGGGGTCGAGCTCTGGAAACACCATATATTTT.

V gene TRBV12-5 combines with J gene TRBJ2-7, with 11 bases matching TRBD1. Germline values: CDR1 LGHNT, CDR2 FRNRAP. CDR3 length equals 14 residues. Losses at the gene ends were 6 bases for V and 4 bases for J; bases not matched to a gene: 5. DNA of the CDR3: TGTGCTAGTGGCCTCGGGACAGGGGGTTACGAGCAGTACTTC. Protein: CASGLGTGGYEQYF.

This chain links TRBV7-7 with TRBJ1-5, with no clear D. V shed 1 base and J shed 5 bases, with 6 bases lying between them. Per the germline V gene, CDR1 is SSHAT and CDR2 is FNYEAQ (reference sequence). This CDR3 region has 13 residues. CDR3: CASSLGRDQPQHF. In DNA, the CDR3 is TGTGCCAGCAGCTTAGGACGGGATCAGCCCCAGCATTTT. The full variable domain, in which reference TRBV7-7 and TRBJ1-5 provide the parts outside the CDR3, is GAGVSQSPRYKVTKRGQDVTLRCDPISSHATLYWYQQALGQGPEFLTYFNYEAQPDKSGLPSDRFSAERPEGSISTLTIQRTEQRDSAMYRCASSLGRDQPQHFGDGTRLSIL.

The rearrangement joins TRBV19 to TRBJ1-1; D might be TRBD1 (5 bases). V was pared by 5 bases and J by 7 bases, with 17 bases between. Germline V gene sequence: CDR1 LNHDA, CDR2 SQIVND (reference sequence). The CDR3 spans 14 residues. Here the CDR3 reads CASSSAGGVDEAFF. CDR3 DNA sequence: TGTGCCAGTAGTTCTGCGGGGGGGGTTGATGAAGCTTTCTTT.

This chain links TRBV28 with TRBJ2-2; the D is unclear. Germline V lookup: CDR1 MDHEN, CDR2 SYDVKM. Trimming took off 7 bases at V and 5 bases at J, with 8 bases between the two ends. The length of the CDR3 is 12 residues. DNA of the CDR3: TGTGCCAGCACTTACCGGACCGGGGAGCTGTTTTTT. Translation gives CASTYRTGELFF.

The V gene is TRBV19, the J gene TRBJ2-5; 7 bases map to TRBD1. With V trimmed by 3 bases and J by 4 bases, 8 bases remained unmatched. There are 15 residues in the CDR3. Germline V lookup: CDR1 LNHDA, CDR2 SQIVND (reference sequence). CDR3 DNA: TGTGCCAGTAGTATCAGGGATAACAGGGGAGAGACCCAGTACTTC. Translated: CASSIRDNRGETQYF.

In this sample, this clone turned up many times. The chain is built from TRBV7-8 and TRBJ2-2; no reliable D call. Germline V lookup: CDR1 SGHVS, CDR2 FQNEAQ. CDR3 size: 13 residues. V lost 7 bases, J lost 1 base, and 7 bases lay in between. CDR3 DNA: TGTGCCAGCAACAGCCTGAACACCGGGGAGCTGTTTTTT. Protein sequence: CASNSLNTGELFF.

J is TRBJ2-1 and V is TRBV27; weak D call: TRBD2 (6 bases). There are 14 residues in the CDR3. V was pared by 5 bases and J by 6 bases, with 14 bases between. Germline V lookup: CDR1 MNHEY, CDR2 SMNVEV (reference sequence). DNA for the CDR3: TGTGCCAGCAGTCTCAGCGGGTTCGGCAATGAGCAGTTCTTC. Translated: CASSLSGFGNEQFF.